What follows are 11 T cell receptor beta chains derived from one specimen sequenced in a study of cytomegalovirus exposure and HLA in healthy donors. 60 Vbeta and 13 Jbeta primers were used in PCR. Profiling relied on immunoSEQ multiplex PCR, and the TCRdb table lists in-frame clones only, not all of them. The sample carries about 96,000 clones, 65% to 75% recorded once. The sequenced sample was PBMCs. The receptor set was obtained from a woman in her 70s in good health and CMV-seropositive.

This rearrangement joins TRBV19 to TRBJ1-3; D call uncertain. Per germline, CDR1 LNHDA and CDR2 SQIVND (reference sequence). V lost 6 bases to trimming and J lost 4 bases, with 16 bases between them. CDR3 length equals 15 residues. CDR3 nucleotide sequence: TGTGCCAGTAGGCCCGCTCGGGTTTTCGGAAACACCATATATTTT. This translates into CASRPARVFGNTIYF.

The V and J genes are TRBV19 and TRBJ1-2; D not certain. Germline-derived CDR1 and CDR2 are LNHDA and SQIVND (reference sequence). Trimming took off 3 bases at V and 8 bases at J, with 13 bases between the two ends. CDR3 length: 13 amino acids. The CDR3, as DNA: TGTGCCAGTAGTATGTGGAGGGAGGGCGGCTACACCTTC. Protein product: CASSMWREGGYTF.

The chain carries TRBV9 and TRBJ1-2; a possible D gene is TRBD1 (5 bases). CDR1 SGDLS and CDR2 YYNGEE come from the germline V gene. V was clipped by 4 bases and J by 8 bases, with 15 bases between them. This CDR3 region has 13 residues. This CDR3 is CASSPQQGGGYTF. For the CDR3, the DNA is TGTGCCAGCAGCCCCCAGCAGGGCGGAGGCTACACCTTC.

This clone showed up just a few times. CDR3 DNA: TGTGCCAGCAGCCGGGGACAGGGGGCGCGGGATGAGCAGTTCTTC. Amino acids: CASSRGQGARDEQFF. The rearrangement joins TRBV11-2 to TRBJ2-1; 12 bases map to TRBD1. This CDR3 is 15 amino acids long. Germline-derived CDR1 and CDR2 are SGHAT and FQNNGV. V was pared by 5 bases and J by 8 bases, with 7 bases of the junction left unmatched.

The chain is built from TRBV2 and TRBJ2-7, with 7 bases fitting TRBD2. The CDR3 is 13 amino acids. The germline gives CDR1 SNHLY, CDR2 FYNNEI. Trimming at V came to 4 bases and at J to 6 bases, leaving 6 bases not matched to a gene. As DNA, the CDR3 is TGTGCCAGCAGTGTCCGTGGCGGGGGCGAGCAGTACTTC. Translation gives CASSVRGGGEQYF. Looking up the rest from reference TRBV2 and TRBJ2-7 gives the full variable domain: EPEVTQTPSHQVTQMGQEVILRCVPISNHLYFYWYRQILGQKVEFLVSFYNNEISEKSEIFDDQFSVERPDGSNFTLKIRSTKLEDSAMYFCASSVRGGGEQYFGPGTRLTVT.

The rearrangement joins TRBV11-1 to TRBJ2-1; 11 bases are a match to TRBD2. V dropped 5 bases and J dropped 0; count of bases not matched to a gene: 12. The germline V gene encodes CDR1 SGHAT and CDR2 FQDESV (reference sequence). The CDR3 is 19 amino acids. The CDR3 sequence is CASSQTGLAASTSYNEQFF. In DNA form, the CDR3 reads TGTGCCAGCAGCCAGACGGGACTAGCGGCGTCCACCTCCTACAATGAGCAGTTCTTC.

This rearrangement joins TRBV28 to TRBJ1-1; possible D gene TRBD1, 6 bases. The CDR3 contains 16 residues. V lost 10 bases to trimming and J lost 0 bases, with 21 bases between them. CDR1 and CDR2 from the germline V gene are MDHEN and SYDVKM. CDR3 region: CATRRGRGPLNTEAFF. The CDR3 DNA follows: TGTGCCACCCGCAGGGGCCGTGGACCCTTGAACACTGAAGCTTTCTTT.

CDR3 sequence (DNA): TGTGCCAGCAGCGTAGTAACCGGGGAGCTGTTTTTT. Translated: CASSVVTGELFF. The rearrangement uses TRBV9 and TRBJ2-2; D not certain. The CDR3 runs 12 residues. Per the germline V gene, CDR1 is SGDLS and CDR2 is YYNGEE. The V and J ends lost 0 bases and 5 bases respectively, with 2 bases between them.

As for this clone: An end of the junction does not agree with germline; a read error may underlie this. This chain uses TRBV9 with TRBJ1-6, with D hard to call. In germline, CDR1 is SGDLS, CDR2 YYNGEE. The CDR3 consists of 14 residues. CDR3 region: CVSSVYGRSSPLHF. CDR3 sequence (DNA): TGTGTCAGCAGCGTATACGGGAGGAGTTCACCCCTCCACTTT.

CDR3 bases: TGTGCCAGCAGAGGTCGACAGGGGACTGGAAACACCATATATTTT. It yields the protein CASRGRQGTGNTIYF. The chain carries TRBV6-5 and TRBJ1-3; 8 bases line up with TRBD1. V lost 6 bases, J lost 2 bases, and 6 bases stayed unmatched. The CDR3 has 15 amino acids. Per the germline V gene, CDR1 is MNHEY and CDR2 is SVGAGI.

Comment on this clone: The junction differs from germline at one of its ends, possibly a read error. The chain is built from TRBV7-9 and TRBJ2-7, with a weak D call TRBD2 (7 bases). CDR3 size: 15 residues. Germline CDR1 and CDR2: SEHNR and FQNEAQ (reference sequence). The CDR3 DNA sequence: TGTTCCAGCAGCCCTCCGGGGGGCCTTTCCTACGAGCAGTACTTC. Its protein product is CSSSPPGGLSYEQYF. The variable domain in full, with the rest retrieved from reference TRBV7-9 and TRBJ2-7, is DTGVSQNPRHKITKRGQNVTFRCDPISEHNRLYWYRQTLGQGPEFLTYFQNEAQLEKSRLLSDRFSAERPKGSFSTLEIQRTEQGDSAMYLCSSSPPGGLSYEQYFGPGTRLTVT.